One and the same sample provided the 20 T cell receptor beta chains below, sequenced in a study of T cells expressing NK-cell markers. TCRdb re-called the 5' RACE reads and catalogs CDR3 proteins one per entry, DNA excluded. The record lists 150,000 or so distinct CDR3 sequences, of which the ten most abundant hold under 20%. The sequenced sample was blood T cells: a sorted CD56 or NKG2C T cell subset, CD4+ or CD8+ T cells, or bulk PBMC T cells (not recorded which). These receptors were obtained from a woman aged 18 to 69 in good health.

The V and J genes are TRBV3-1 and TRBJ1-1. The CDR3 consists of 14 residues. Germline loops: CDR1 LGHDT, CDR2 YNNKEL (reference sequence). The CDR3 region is CASSPPFGFGEAFF.

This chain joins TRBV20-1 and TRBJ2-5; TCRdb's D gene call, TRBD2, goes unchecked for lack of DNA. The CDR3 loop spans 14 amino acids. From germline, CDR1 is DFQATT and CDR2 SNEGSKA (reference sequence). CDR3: CSASPRLAEETQYF.

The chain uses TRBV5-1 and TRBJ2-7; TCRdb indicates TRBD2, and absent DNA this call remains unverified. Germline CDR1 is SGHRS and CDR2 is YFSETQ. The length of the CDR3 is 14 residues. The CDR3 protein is CASRLAGGSYEQYF. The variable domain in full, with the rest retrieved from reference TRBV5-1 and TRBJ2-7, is KAGVTQTPRYLIKTRGQQVTLSCSPISGHRSVSWYQQTPGQGLQFLFEYFSETQRNKGNFPGRFSGRQFSNSRSEMNVSTLELGDSALYLCASRLAGGSYEQYFGPGTRLTVT.

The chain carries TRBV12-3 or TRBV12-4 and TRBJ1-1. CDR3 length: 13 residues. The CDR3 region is CASIPADRTEAFF.

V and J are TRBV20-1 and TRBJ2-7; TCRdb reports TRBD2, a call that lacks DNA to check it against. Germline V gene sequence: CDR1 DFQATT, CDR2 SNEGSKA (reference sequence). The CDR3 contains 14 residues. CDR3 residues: CSASSAGVKDEQYF.

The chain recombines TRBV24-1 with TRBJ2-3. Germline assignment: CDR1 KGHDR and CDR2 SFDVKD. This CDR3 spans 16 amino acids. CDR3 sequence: CATSDSVTSLTDTQYF.

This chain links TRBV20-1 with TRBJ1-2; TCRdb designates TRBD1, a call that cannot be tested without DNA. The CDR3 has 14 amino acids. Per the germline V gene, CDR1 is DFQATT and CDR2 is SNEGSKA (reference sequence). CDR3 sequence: CSARVRGRGHGYTF.

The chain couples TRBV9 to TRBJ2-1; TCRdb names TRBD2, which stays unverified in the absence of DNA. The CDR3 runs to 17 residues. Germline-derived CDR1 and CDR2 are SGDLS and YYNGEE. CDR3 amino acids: CASSVATSVAGSLEQFF.

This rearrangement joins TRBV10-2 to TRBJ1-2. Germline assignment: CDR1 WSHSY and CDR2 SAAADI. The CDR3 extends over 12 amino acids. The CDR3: CASGGDSGGYTF.

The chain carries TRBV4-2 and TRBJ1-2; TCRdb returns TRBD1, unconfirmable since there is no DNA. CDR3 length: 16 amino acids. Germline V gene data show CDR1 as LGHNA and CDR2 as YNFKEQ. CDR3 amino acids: CASREKDRGVSGGYTF.

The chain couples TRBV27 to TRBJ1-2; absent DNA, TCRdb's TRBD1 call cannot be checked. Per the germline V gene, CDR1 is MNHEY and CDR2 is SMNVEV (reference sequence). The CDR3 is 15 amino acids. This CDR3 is CASSLSGVQPYGYTF.

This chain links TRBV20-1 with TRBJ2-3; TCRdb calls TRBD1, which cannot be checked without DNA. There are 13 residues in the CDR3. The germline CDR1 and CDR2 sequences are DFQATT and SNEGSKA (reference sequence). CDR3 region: CSARKGVEDTQYF.

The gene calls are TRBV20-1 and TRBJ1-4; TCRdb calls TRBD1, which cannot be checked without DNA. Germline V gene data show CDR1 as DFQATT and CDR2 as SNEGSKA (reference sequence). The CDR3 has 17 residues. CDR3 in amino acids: CSARVRRQGLPNEKLFF.

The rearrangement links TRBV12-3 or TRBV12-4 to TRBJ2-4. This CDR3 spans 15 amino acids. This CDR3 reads CASSSSGLAKNIQYF.

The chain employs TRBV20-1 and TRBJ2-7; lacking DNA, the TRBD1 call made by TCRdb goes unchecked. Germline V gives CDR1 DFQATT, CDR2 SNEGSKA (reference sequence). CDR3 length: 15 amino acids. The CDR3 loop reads CSAREGGRTLSEQYF.

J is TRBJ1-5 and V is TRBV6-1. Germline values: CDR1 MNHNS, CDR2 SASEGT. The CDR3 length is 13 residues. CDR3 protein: CASMWGSAQPQHF.

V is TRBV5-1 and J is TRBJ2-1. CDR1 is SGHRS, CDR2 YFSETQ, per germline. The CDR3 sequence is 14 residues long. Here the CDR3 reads CASSLSGSYNEQFF. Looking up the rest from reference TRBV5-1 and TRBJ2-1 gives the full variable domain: KAGVTQTPRYLIKTRGQQVTLSCSPISGHRSVSWYQQTPGQGLQFLFEYFSETQRNKGNFPGRFSGRQFSNSRSEMNVSTLELGDSALYLCASSLSGSYNEQFFGPGTRLTVL.

The CDR3: CASSLVSIEQFF. V usage is TRBV5-1 and J usage is TRBJ2-1. Germline values: CDR1 SGHRS, CDR2 YFSETQ. This CDR3 comprises 12 residues. The entire variable domain, with the rest obtained from reference TRBV5-1 and TRBJ2-1, is as follows: KAGVTQTPRYLIKTRGQQVTLSCSPISGHRSVSWYQQTPGQGLQFLFEYFSETQRNKGNFPGRFSGRQFSNSRSEMNVSTLELGDSALYLCASSLVSIEQFFGPGTRLTVL.

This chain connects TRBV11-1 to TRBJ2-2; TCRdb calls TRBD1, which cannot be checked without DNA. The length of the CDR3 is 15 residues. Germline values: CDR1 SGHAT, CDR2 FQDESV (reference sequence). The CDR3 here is CASRGQGKDTGELFF.

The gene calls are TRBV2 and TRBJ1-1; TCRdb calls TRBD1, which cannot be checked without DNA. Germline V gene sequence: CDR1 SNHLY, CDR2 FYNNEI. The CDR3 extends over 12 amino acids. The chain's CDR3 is CASSVGGSEAFF.